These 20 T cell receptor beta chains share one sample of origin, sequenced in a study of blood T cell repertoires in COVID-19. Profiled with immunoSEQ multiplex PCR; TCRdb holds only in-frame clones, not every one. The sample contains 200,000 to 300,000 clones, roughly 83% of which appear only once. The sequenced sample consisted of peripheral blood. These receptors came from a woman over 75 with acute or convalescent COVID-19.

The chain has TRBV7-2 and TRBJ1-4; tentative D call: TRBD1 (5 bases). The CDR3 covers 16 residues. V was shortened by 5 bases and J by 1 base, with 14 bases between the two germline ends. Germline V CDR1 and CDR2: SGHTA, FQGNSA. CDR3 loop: CASSPRGRVTNEKLFF. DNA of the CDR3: TGTGCCAGCAGCCCCCGGGGGAGGGTAACTAATGAAAAACTGTTTTTT.

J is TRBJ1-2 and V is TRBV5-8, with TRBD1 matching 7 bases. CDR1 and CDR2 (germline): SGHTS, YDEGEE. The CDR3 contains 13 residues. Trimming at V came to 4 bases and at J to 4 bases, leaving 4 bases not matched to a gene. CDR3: CASSPDRLYGYTF. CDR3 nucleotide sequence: TGTGCCAGCAGCCCGGACAGGCTCTATGGCTACACCTTC.

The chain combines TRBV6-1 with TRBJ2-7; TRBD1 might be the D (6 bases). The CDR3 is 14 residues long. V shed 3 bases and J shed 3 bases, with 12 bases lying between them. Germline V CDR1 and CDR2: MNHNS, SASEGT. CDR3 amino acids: CASSDRGRLYEQYF. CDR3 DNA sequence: TGTGCCAGCAGTGACAGGGGCCGACTCTACGAGCAGTACTTC.

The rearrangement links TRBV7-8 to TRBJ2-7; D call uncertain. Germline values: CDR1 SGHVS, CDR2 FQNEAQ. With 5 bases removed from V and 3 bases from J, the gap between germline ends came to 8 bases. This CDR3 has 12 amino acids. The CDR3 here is CASSQNYYEQYF. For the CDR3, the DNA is TGTGCCAGCAGCCAAAATTACTACGAGCAGTACTTC. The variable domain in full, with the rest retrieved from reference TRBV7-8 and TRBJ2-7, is GAGVSQSPRYKVAKRGQDVALRCDPISGHVSLFWYQQALGQGPEFLTYFQNEAQLDKSGLPSDRFFAERPEGSVSTLKIQRTQQEDSAVYLCASSQNYYEQYFGPGTRLTVT.

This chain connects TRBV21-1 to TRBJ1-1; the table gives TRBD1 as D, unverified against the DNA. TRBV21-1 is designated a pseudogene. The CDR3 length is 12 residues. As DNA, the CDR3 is TGTGCCAACTCCAGGGTGAACACTGAAGCTTTCTTT. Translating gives CANSRVNTEAFF.

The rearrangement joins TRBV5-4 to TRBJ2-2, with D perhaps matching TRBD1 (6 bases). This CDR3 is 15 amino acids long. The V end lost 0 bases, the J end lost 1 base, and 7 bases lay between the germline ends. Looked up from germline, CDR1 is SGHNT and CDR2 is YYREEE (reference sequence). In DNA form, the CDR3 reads TGTGCCAGCAGCTTGGCGGGACAGAACACCGGGGAGCTGTTTTTT. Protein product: CASSLAGQNTGELFF.

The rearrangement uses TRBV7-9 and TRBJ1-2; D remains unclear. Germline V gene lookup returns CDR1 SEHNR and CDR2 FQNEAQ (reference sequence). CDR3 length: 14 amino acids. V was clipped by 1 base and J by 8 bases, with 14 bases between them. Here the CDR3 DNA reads TGTGCCAGCAGCTTAGTGAATCGGGAGGGAGGCTACACCTTC. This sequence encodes CASSLVNREGGYTF.

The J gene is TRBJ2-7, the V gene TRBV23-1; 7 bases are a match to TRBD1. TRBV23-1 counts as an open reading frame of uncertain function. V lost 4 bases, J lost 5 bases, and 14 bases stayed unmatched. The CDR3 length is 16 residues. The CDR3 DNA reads TGCGCCAGCAGTCCCCCGGACAGGAGGAAATGGGACGAGCAGTACTTC. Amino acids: CASSPPDRRKWDEQYF.

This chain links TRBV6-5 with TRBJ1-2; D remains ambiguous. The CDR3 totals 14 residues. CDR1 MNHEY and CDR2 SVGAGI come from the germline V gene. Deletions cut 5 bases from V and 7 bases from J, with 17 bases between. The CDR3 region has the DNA TGTGCCAGCAGTACCGCGGGATATTTAAGTGGCTACACCTTC. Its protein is CASSTAGYLSGYTF.

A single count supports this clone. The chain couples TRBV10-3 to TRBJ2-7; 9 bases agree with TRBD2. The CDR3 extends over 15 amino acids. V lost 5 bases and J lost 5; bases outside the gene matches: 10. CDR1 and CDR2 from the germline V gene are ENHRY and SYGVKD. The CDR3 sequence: CAISQPGLARDEQYF. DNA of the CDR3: TGTGCCATCAGTCAACCGGGACTAGCAAGGGACGAGCAGTACTTC.

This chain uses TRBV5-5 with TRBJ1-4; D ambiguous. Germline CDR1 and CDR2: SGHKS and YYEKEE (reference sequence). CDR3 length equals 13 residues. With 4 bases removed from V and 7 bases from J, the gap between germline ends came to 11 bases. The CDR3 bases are TGTGCCAGCAGCCCTACCCCGGGTGAAAAACTGTTTTTT. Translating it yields CASSPTPGEKLFF.

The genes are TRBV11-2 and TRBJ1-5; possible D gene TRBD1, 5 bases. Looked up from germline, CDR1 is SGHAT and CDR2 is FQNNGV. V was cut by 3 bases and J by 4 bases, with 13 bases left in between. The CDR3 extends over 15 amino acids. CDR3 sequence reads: CASSLGRGENQPQHF. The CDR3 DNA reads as TGTGCCAGCAGCTTGGGCCGGGGGGAAAATCAGCCCCAGCATTTT.

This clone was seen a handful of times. Written as DNA, the CDR3 is TGCGCCAGCAGCTTGGCCCCGCGGGTTAGCACAGATACGCAGTATTTT. Translated: CASSLAPRVSTDTQYF. The chain is built from TRBV5-1 and TRBJ2-3, with D possibly being TRBD2 (5 bases). This CDR3 region has 16 residues. Germline V gene lookup returns CDR1 SGHRS and CDR2 YFSETQ. V lost 0 bases and J 0 bases, leaving 11 bases between the germline ends.

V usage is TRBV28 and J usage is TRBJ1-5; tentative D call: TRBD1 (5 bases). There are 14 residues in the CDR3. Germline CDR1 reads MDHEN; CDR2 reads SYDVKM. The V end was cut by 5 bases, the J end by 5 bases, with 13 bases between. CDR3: CASSPQGTYQPQHF. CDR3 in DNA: TGTGCCAGCAGTCCGCAGGGAACTTATCAGCCCCAGCATTTT.

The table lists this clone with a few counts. In nucleotides, the CDR3 is TGTGCCAGCGGGGGCAGGGCTAATAGCAATCAGCCCCAGCATTTT. This codes for CASGGRANSNQPQHF. The chain employs TRBV10-3 and TRBJ1-5, with a possible D match to TRBD1 (6 bases). The CDR3 consists of 15 residues. The V end was cut by 10 bases, the J end by 0 bases, with 16 bases between. Germline assignment: CDR1 ENHRY and CDR2 SYGVKD.

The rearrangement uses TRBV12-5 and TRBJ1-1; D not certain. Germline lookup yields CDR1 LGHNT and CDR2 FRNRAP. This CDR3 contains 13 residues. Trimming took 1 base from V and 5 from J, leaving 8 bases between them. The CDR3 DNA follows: TGTGCTAGTGGTTTGGACAGTCGTACTGAAGCTTTCTTT. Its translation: CASGLDSRTEAFF.

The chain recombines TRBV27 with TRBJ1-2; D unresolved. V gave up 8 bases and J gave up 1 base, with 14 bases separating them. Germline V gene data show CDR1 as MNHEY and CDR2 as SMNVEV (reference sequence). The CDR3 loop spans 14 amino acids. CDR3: CASGSTSVNYGYTF. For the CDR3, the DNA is TGTGCCAGCGGGAGTACGAGCGTTAACTATGGCTACACCTTC.

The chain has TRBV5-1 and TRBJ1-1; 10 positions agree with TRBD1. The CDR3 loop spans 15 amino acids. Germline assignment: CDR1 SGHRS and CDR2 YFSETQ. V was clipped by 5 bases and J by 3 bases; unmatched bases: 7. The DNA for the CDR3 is TGCGCCAGCAGTTCCGACGGGACAGGGGACACTGAAGCTTTCTTT. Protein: CASSSDGTGDTEAFF.

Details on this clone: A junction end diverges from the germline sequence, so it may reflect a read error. This CDR3 reads CASSLGLAGTETQYF. In nucleotides, the CDR3 is TGTGCTAGCAGCTTAGGTTTAGCGGGGACTGAGACCCAGTACTTC. The chain recombines TRBV7-7 with TRBJ2-5; 8 bases agree with TRBD2. The CDR3 runs to 15 residues. Germline assignment: CDR1 SSHAT and CDR2 FNYEAQ (reference sequence).

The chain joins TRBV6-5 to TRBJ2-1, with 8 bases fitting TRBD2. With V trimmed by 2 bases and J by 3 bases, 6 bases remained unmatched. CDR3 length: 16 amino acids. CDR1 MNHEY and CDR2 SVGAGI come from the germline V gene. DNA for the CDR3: TGTGCCAGCAGTTACCGGCGCGGGGGGAGCTACAATGAGCAGTTCTTC. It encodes CASSYRRGGSYNEQFF.